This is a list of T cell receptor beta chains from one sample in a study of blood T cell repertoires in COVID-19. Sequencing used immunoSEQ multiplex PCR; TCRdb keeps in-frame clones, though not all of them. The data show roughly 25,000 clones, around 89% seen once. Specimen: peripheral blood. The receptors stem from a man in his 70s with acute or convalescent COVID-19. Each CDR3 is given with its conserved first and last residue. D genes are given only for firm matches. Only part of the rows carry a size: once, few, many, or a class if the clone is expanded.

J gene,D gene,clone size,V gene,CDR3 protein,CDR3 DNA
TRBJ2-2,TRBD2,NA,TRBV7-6,CASTTSGISTGELFF,TGTGCCAGCACGACTAGCGGAATCTCCACCGGGGAGCTGTTTTTT
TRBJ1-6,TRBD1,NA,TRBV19,CASSPGQGAPSVISPLHF,TGTGCCAGTAGCCCGGGACAGGGGGCGCCCTCAGTAATTTCACCCCTCCACTTT
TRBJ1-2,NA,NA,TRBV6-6,CASTSPGAEGYGYTF,TGTGCCAGCACCTCCCCCGGGGCGGAGGGCTATGGCTACACCTTC
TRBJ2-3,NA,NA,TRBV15,CATSRGWRGTDTQYF,TGTGCCACCAGCAGAGGGTGGCGCGGGACAGATACGCAGTATTTT
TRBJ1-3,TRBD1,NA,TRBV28,CASRSDREGNTIYF,TGTGCCAGCAGATCGGACAGGGAAGGAAACACCATATATTTT
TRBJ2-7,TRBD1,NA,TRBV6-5,CASSPGGHLSYEQYF,TGTGCCAGCAGTCCAGGGGGCCATCTCTCCTACGAGCAGTACTTC
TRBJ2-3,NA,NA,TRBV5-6,CASSSSGTRSTDTQYF,TGTGCCAGCAGCTCGAGCGGGACACGCAGCACAGATACGCAGTATTTT
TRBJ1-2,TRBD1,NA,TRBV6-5,CASRRTGGYGYTF,TGTGCCAGCAGGCGGACAGGGGGCTATGGCTACACCTTC
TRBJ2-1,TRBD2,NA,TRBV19,CATTQTSGSGSYNEQFF,TGTGCCACCACACAGACTAGCGGGAGCGGTTCCTACAATGAGCAGTTCTTC
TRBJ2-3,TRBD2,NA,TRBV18,CASSPSGIRSTDTQYF,TGTGCCAGCTCACCAAGCGGGATCCGTAGCACAGATACGCAGTATTTT
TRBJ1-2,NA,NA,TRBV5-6,CASSLVGANYGYTF,TGTGCCAGCAGCTTGGTCGGAGCCAACTATGGCTACACCTTC
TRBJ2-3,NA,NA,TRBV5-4,CASSLRVGQGSDTQYF,TGTGCCAGCAGCTTGCGGGTCGGGCAGGGATCAGATACGCAGTATTTT
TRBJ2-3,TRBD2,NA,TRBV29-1,CSVEPGLAGDDTQYF,TGCAGCGTTGAACCCGGACTAGCGGGAGACGATACGCAGTATTTT
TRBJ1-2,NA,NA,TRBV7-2,CASSLGDLYYGYTF,TGTGCCAGCAGCTTGGGAGATTTGTACTATGGCTACACCTTC
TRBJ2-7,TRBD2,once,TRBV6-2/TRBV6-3,CASSTRTSGIYEQYF,TGTGCCAGCAGTACCCGGACTAGCGGGATCTACGAGCAGTACTTC
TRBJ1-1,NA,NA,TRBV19,CASRRHGTPNTEAFF,TGTGCCAGTAGGCGACATGGGACACCCAACACTGAAGCTTTCTTT
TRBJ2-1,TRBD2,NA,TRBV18,CASSLTSGARTNEQFF,TGTGCCAGCTCCCTGACTAGCGGAGCCCGCACTAATGAGCAGTTCTTC
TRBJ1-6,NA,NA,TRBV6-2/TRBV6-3,CASSYSYHSPLHF,TGTGCCAGCAGTTACAGCTACCATTCACCCCTCCACTTT
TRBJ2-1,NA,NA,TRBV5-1,CASSERSGAYNEQFF,TGCGCCAGCTCGGAACGGAGCGGAGCCTACAATGAGCAGTTCTTC
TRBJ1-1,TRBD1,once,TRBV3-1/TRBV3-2,CASSHRDRGTEAFF,TGTGCCAGCAGCCATCGGGACAGGGGTACTGAAGCTTTCTTT
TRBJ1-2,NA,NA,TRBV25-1,CASSNRVRDYGYTF,TGTGCCAGCAGCAACAGGGTTAGAGACTATGGCTACACCTTC
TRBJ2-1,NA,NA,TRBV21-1,CASSKVRGTSIYEQFF,TGTGCCAGCAGCAAAGTTCGGGGGACTAGTATCTATGAGCAGTTCTTC
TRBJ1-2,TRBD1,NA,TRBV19,CASSIDGTGDYGYTF,TGTGCCAGTAGTATAGATGGGACAGGGGACTATGGCTACACCTTC
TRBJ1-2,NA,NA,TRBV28,CASLLGGGGKGYTF,TGTGCCAGCCTACTGGGGGGTGGCGGGAAAGGCTACACCTTC
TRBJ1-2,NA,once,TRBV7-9,CASSLAQGSYTF,TGTGCCAGCAGCTTAGCGCAGGGGAGCTACACCTTC
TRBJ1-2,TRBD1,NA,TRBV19,CASSGTGGGGYTF,TGTGCCAGTAGTGGTACAGGGGGCGGCGGCTACACCTTC
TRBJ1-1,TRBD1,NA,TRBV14,CASSHGTATNTEAFF,TGTGCCAGCAGCCATGGGACAGCGACGAACACTGAAGCTTTCTTT
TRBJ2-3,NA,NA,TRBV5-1,CASSETGGTDTQYF,TGCGCCAGCAGCGAGACAGGTGGCACAGATACGCAGTATTTT
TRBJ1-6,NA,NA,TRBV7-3,CASSPQGSNSPLHF,TGTGCCAGCAGCCCCCAGGGATCGAATTCACCCCTCCACTTT
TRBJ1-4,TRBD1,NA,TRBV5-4,CASSPGQGAVEKLFF,TGTGCCAGCAGCCCGGGACAGGGGGCGGTCGAAAAACTGTTTTTT
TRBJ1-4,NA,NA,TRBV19,CASTPPGATNEKLFF,TGTGCCAGTACCCCCCCAGGGGCGACTAATGAAAAACTGTTTTTT
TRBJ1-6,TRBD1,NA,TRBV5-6,CASSLGGQGYNSPLHF,TGTGCCAGCAGCTTGGGAGGACAGGGGTATAATTCACCCCTCCACTTT
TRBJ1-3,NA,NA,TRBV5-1,CASRPPGASGNTIYF,TGCGCCAGCAGACCTCCGGGTGCCTCTGGAAACACCATATATTTT
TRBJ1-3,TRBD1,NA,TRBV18,CASSPWTGDGGNTIYF,TGTGCCAGCTCACCGTGGACAGGGGATGGTGGAAACACCATATATTTT
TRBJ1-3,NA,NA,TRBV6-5,CASSLFREAGNTIYF,TGTGCCAGCAGTCTCTTCCGGGAAGCTGGAAACACCATATATTTT
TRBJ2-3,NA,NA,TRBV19,CASSIRGRGLTDTQYF,TGTGCCAGTAGTATACGGGGCAGGGGTCTTACAGATACGCAGTATTTT
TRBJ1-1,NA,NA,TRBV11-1,CASSLAIKGTEAFF,TGTGCCAGCAGCTTAGCAATCAAGGGGACTGAAGCTTTCTTT
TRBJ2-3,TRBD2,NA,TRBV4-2,CASSQDGRGSTDTQYF,TGTGCCAGCAGCCAAGATGGGAGGGGAAGCACAGATACGCAGTATTTT
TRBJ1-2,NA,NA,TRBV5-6,CASSLTRDDGYTF,TGTGCCAGCAGCTTGACGCGGGATGATGGCTACACCTTC
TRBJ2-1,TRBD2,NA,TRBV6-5,CASTTGLASLGEQFF,TGTGCCAGCACCACCGGACTAGCGAGTTTGGGTGAGCAGTTCTTC
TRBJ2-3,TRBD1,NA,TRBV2,CASSGTGSSTDTQYF,TGTGCCAGCAGTGGGACAGGTTCTAGCACAGATACGCAGTATTTT
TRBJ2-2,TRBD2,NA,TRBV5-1,CASSLVGLAGSNTGELFF,TGCGCCAGCAGCTTAGTAGGACTAGCGGGTTCGAACACCGGGGAGCTGTTTTTT
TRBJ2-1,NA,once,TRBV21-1,CASSKPRLVGYEQFF,TGTGCCAGCAGCAAACCGAGACTAGTGGGTTATGAGCAGTTCTTC